Listed here are 6 T cell receptor beta chains from one sample, sequenced in a study of blood T cell repertoires in COVID-19. The assay was immunoSEQ multiplex PCR, and TCRdb's table has in-frame clones only and misses some. This sample has under 200,000 clones, with 80% to 85% found just once. Sequencing used peripheral blood. The receptors originated from a man aged 18 to 30 with active or convalescent COVID-19.

This chain connects TRBV5-1 to TRBJ2-7; maybe TRBD1 (6 bases). Germline CDR1 SGHRS, CDR2 YFSETQ. Deletions cut 3 bases from V and 5 bases from J, with 18 bases between. The CDR3 sequence is 15 residues long. DNA for the CDR3: TGCGCCAGCAGCTGGGGGCCTGGCAGGGAGAACGAGCAGTACTTC. Protein sequence: CASSWGPGRENEQYF.

The rearrangement links TRBV4-1 to TRBJ1-4; TRBD1 matches 9 bases. V lost 1 base, J lost 8 bases, and 8 bases stayed unmatched. Germline V gene data show CDR1 as MGHRA and CDR2 as YSYEKL. The CDR3 is 16 amino acids. CDR3 residues: CASSQVWTGVGEKLFF. CDR3 sequence (DNA): TGCGCCAGCAGCCAAGTTTGGACAGGGGTCGGGGAAAAACTGTTTTTT.

The gene calls are TRBV3-1 (or the pseudogene TRBV3-2) and TRBJ1-3, with 8 bases identical to TRBD1. Germline trimming cut 4 bases from V and 3 bases from J; bases unmatched to any gene: 11. CDR3 length equals 17 residues. Germline loops: CDR1 LGHDT, CDR2 YNNKEL (reference sequence). In DNA, the CDR3 is TGTGCCAGCAGCCTCAGGGGGCTGTCTATTAGTGGAAACACCATATATTTT. Its protein product is CASSLRGLSISGNTIYF.

This clone has just one count. This chain links TRBV6-1 with TRBJ1-5; the match to TRBD1 covers 10 bases. Trimming removed 0 bases from V and 4 bases from J; junction bases left unmatched: 6. CDR1 and CDR2 from the germline V gene are MNHNS and SASEGT. This CDR3 comprises 17 residues. The CDR3 reads CASSEARDRGRNQPQHF. The DNA for the CDR3 is TGTGCCAGCAGTGAAGCCCGGGACAGGGGTAGGAATCAGCCCCAGCATTTT.

The chain employs TRBV7-2 and TRBJ2-5; weak D call: TRBD2 (6 bases). Germline V gene data show CDR1 as SGHTA and CDR2 as FQGNSA. V was cut by 1 base and J by 3 bases, with 6 bases left in between. The CDR3 extends over 13 amino acids. In DNA form, the CDR3 reads TGTGCCAGCAGCTTAGAGCGGGAAGAGACCCAGTACTTC. This gives the protein CASSLEREETQYF.

This sequence joins TRBV7-9 and TRBJ2-1; 10 bases are shared with TRBD2. This CDR3 is 18 amino acids long. J was trimmed by 5 bases and V by 5 bases; bases with no gene match: 15. CDR1 is SEHNR and CDR2 is FQNEAQ in the germline V gene (reference sequence). In DNA, the CDR3 is TGTGCCAGCAGCCAATATGTAGCGAGCGGGAGGGGAGACAATGAGCAGTTCTTC. This gives the protein CASSQYVASGRGDNEQFF.